The following is a T cell receptor beta chain sequence with its context. No cognate antigen has been identified for it. No base-level quality is on record; no much larger clone is a single base apart. Libraries were made using the immunoSEQ multiplex PCR assay. For the multiplex PCR, a mixture combining 60 forward primers for TCR Vbeta segments and 13 reverse primers for TCR Jbeta segments was used. The CDR3 region of rearranged TCR beta genes was amplified from genomic DNA with a multiplex PCR assay. Amplified TCR beta libraries were sequenced as 87-base-pair reads on the Illumina HiSeq System. The published analysis was carried out like this. Across the 666 repertoires, a later analysis counted roughly 77 million unique TCR beta chains, roughly 11 million of which were shared by at least two donors. A nearest-neighbor algorithm error-corrected the raw reads and collapsed the reads into unique sequences, merging closely related sequences to remove PCR and sequencing errors. V, D and J gene segments were assigned by aligning CDR3 sequences to IMGT reference sequences. For a sequence to be retained, a match of at least six nucleotides to both a V gene segment and a J gene segment was required. A rearrangement counted as productive if the CDR3 had no stop codons and remained in frame with V and J, and every other rearrangement counted as non-productive. CDR3 was defined by IMGT convention, running from the second conserved V-encoded cysteine to the conserved J-encoded phenylalanine. In an earlier analysis of 500 to 650 of the donors, sequences lacking an unambiguous match to a single V gene segment were excluded. An earlier analysis of about 590 of the donors classified V segments as functional when productive rearrangements were above 56.7% and as segregating when the standard deviation between donors was above 5%. To diagnose cytomegalovirus status from the catalog of TCR beta chain sequences, a statistical classification framework was built. A later analysis assigned V and J genes by comparing TCR nucleotide sequences with IMGT/GENE-DB human TR gene sequences. Using the TCRdist pipeline, a later analysis assigned CDR3 sequences along with most-parsimonious VDJ recombination scenarios. In a later analysis, each TCR beta chain was defined by its CDR3 amino acid sequence together with its V-gene family, and reads without a unique V-gene family were excluded. As a way to deal with suspected cross-contamination and a sequencing artifact, a later analysis dropped 450 to 600 nucleotide sequences that were highly shared and had low generation probability. A later analysis calculated a clonal expansion index for each public chain from normalized within-repertoire ranks of inferred template counts. Generation probabilities in a later analysis came from a VDJ recombination model fitted to out-of-frame rearrangements, and those results were checked against IGoR. A later analysis scored TCR-TCR, TCR-HLA and TCR-CMV co-occurrence with hypergeometric tests, applying a repertoire-size bias correction to TCR pairs. To estimate false discovery rates, a later analysis permuted the HLA or CMV assignments 20 times. In a later analysis, co-occurring TCRs were grouped using DBSCAN, with TCRdist sequence similarity added in when clustering inside HLA-allele-positive subsets. Repertoires with fewer than 30,000 or more than 120,000 public chains were left out of co-occurrence clustering, as were a few repertoires with anomalous nucleotide sharing. The table comes from immuneACCESS by way of TCRdb, which keeps in-frame sequences with V and J called. Part of the clones is missing from these tables; in studies checked, under half for an unresolved V gene and the rest for unknown reasons. V and J calls plus clone size are reproduced from that table; the DNA served to infer D and trimming. This sample holds approximately 120,000 clones; less than 80% were observed only once. The top ten hold approximately 3.8% of the sample.

The data derive from a study of cytomegalovirus exposure and HLA in healthy donors (dated by TCRdb to 2016 to 2017). With respect to the entire study: In an earlier analysis of some 610 of the donors, around 300 Gb of sequence data and just under 120 million unique TCR beta sequences from roughly 190 million T cells were reported. Approximately 310 gigabases of sequencing data and around 80 million unique TCR sequences made up an early release that covered 500 to 650 HLA-typed donors. Among the roughly 380 genotyped donors, under 90% belonged to the genetic ancestry cluster associated with self-reported Caucasian donors. The study aimed to test whether cataloging public T cell receptors could reveal signatures of past pathogen exposure. The study profiled the T cell repertoires of some 610 subjects by immunosequencing and related them to cytomegalovirus serostatus. Along with the approximately 600-subject first cohort, a separate validation cohort of over a hundred different subjects was used. The study combined high-throughput TCR immunosequencing, statistical association of individual TCRs with disease status, and machine learning to predict cytomegalovirus infection status. To study patterns of TCR occurrence, a later analysis re-analyzed previously published TCR beta repertoires from just over 650 donors and added high-resolution HLA genotyping. Rather than using new phenotypic data, the later analysis identified candidate immune exposures from TCR beta sequences and from how often those sequences occurred across donors. In an earlier analysis of 500 to 650 of the donors, high-throughput TCR beta sequencing was used to judge whether each TCR beta V gene segment behaved as functional or pseudogenic. Donor age, sex, ethnicity and CMV serostatus were compiled together with the repertoire data. A later genetic analysis took genome-wide SNP genotypes for about three fifths of the 666 donors and used that subset as a discovery cohort. Every discovery cohort repertoire had been produced on one sequencing platform. Both class I and class II loci were covered by HLA typing, at four-digit resolution. Typing coverage differed by locus: A, B, C, DRB1 and DQB1 were typed in about 629-640 donors, DQA1 in about 550, DPA1 in 606, and DPB1 in 472. A handful of DR-DQ haplotypes were treated as single units for association and clustering because of strong linkage in the cohort. Across 300 to 500 genotyped donors of the cohort, an average of about 240,000 unique TCR beta nucleotide sequences per donor were sequenced, and around 19% of those sequences were non-productive. Overall study results and their limits: A further reported finding was that TCR beta sequences accurately predicted the HLA-A and HLA-B alleles for most subjects in the first cohort. In a later analysis, several top co-occurrence clusters were reported to appear linked to parvovirus B19, influenza, CMV and Epstein-Barr virus. Compared with the 666-donor mean, donors in an Asian-associated ancestry cluster had fewer N-insertions in productive TCRs, according to a later genetic analysis. A cluster of highly shared sequence variants was judged likely to represent a technical artifact of the sequencing pipeline. According to a later analysis, TCR association rates differed among HLA loci, with DRB1 alleles showing the most associated TCRs and HLA-C alleles showing the fewest. The earlier analysis of approximately 540 of the donors excluded approximately 15 rarely observed V segments, including chromosome 9 orphons, because counts were too low. When HLA alleles, especially DR and DQ, strongly co-occurred, TCR associations were difficult to assign to individual alleles. In an earlier analysis of around 500 of the donors, most TCR beta V segments appeared in productive rearrangements about 87% or about 30% of the time, broadly matching IMGT annotations. The classifier was reported to diagnose cytomegalovirus status with high specificity and sensitivity in both the original and validation cohorts. Immune exposure information for the cohort was limited to CMV serostatus. Because some donors lacked HLA typing at each locus, the association tests relied only on the typed subset. Presence/absence analyses assumed roughly uniform sequencing depth across donors, an assumption that may not hold. Only TCR beta chains were sequenced in this cohort, and the absence of alpha or paired-chain data limited detectable features. V-gene and J-gene trimming of TCR beta chains was associated with a missense DCLRE1C variant in a later genetic analysis, and the association was replicated in an independent cohort. At a false discovery rate of 0.05, a later analysis linked approximately 18,000 TCR beta sequences to specific HLA alleles. Correlated functional status among segregating V segments might be attributable to linkage disequilibrium, but an unknown experimental factor could not be ruled out. Some IMGT-functional V segments, including TRBV6-2 and TRBV6-3, could not be told apart with the 87-base-pair reads, so those segments were excluded. Most CMV-associated TCR beta chains appeared to be HLA-restricted in a later analysis, and the HLA associations seemed to be driven largely by CMV exposure. In the study, about 150 TCR beta chains were listed as associated with cytomegalovirus. Compared with equally common non-associated chains, HLA-associated TCR beta chains in a later analysis were more clonally expanded and had lower generation probabilities. A few of the identified cytomegalovirus-associated TCR beta chains were confirmed in vitro to be specific for cytomegalovirus antigens. According to the authors, the approach could potentially be generalized to other disease states and immunological phenotypes. While some public TCRs were present in many individuals, most TCR sequences turned up only very rarely across donors.

The cohort comprised hundreds of healthy bone marrow donors. All cohort members were sampled while nominally healthy, although unrecorded immune exposures were likely present. The donor tested CMV seropositive, placing the donor among the roughly 300 seropositive members of the cohort. Each donor provided a peripheral blood sample, and peripheral blood mononuclear cells were used for TCR beta sequencing. The Qiagen DNeasy Blood Extraction Kit was used to extract genomic DNA from the blood cell samples. Looking up the germline V gene yields CDR1 SGHRS and CDR2 YFSETQ. The trim is 0 bases for V and 0 bases for J, with a gap of 12 bases between the germline ends. The CDR3 measures 16 amino acids from cysteine to phenylalanine. Just CDR3 DNA is preserved here, 48 bases in frame from base 1.

Rearrangement joined TRBV5-1 to TRBJ1-1, with no D gene named confidently. The TCR originated in a man aged 35 to 55 in good health and CMV-seropositive. Specimen: PBMCs. The DNA is TGCGCCAGCAGCTTGGAGCCCGGCGGCATGAACACTGAAGCTTTCTTT. Translated, this gives CASSLEPGGMNTEAFF.